A single sample gave rise to the 4 T cell receptor beta chains below, sequenced in a study of a mutant IDH1 vaccine in newly diagnosed glioma. Libraries were prepared by immunoSEQ multiplex PCR; TCRdb keeps only in-frame clonotypes and omits some of them. This sample carries tens of thousands of clones, around nine tenths of them seen once, and the ten largest clones take 4.8%. Time point here: baseline, week 1 (first vaccination visit). Stated treatment: pre-vaccination baseline after standard-of-care therapy. The specimen was PBMCs, collected from a glioma patient treated with radiotherapy, temozolomide or both. All receptors come from a middle-aged woman with glioma.

The chain couples TRBV10-2 to TRBJ1-4; 10 bases align to TRBD1. CDR1 is WSHSY and CDR2 is SAAADI in the germline V gene. CDR3 length: 15 amino acids. The V gene end was trimmed by 2 bases and the J gene end by 8 bases; junction bases not matched to a gene: 5. The CDR3 is CASSEPPDRGEKLFF. The DNA for the CDR3 is TGCGCCAGCAGTGAGCCACCGGACAGGGGGGAAAAACTGTTTTTT.

The genes are TRBV10-3 and TRBJ1-2, with D possibly being TRBD1 (6 bases). The CDR3 extends over 13 amino acids. Germline CDR1 reads ENHRY; CDR2 reads SYGVKD. Trimming removed 7 bases from V and 14 bases from J, with 23 bases in between. In nucleotides, the CDR3 is TGTGCCATCAATCCAGACGTGGGGGGCGCGTCAACCTTC. Translating gives CAINPDVGGASTF.

V is TRBV7-9 and J is TRBJ2-1; D is possibly TRBD2 (6 bases). The CDR3 sequence is 15 residues long. Germline values: CDR1 SEHNR, CDR2 FQNEAQ (reference sequence). V was pared by 5 bases and J by 6 bases, with 17 bases between. This CDR3 reads CASSLTSFPFNEQFF. The CDR3 region has the DNA TGTGCCAGCAGCCTCACTAGCTTCCCGTTCAATGAGCAGTTCTTC.

The chain uses TRBV7-9 and TRBJ1-5, with TRBD1 as a possible D gene (5 bases). Per germline, CDR1 SEHNR and CDR2 FQNEAQ (reference sequence). V was pared by 8 bases and J by 6 bases, with 11 bases between. The CDR3 is made up of 12 amino acids. The CDR3 sequence is CASGQGAQPQHF. The CDR3 DNA reads as TGTGCCAGCGGGCAGGGCGCTCAGCCCCAGCATTTT. Variable domain in full (rest from reference TRBV7-9 and TRBJ1-5): DTGVSQNPRHKITKRGQNVTFRCDPISEHNRLYWYRQTLGQGPEFLTYFQNEAQLEKSRLLSDRFSAERPKGSFSTLEIQRTEQGDSAMYLCASGQGAQPQHFGDGTRLSIL.